The 5 T cell receptor beta chains presented below share a single source sample, sequenced in a study of blood T cells in healthy people across ages. Alongside a J-beta primer mix, a sample-barcoded 5' primer served in a second PCR lasting about 6 to 11 cycles. MiXCR, applied by TCRdb to the 5' RACE reads, yields one record per CDR3 protein. The sample contains approximately 1.5 million distinct CDR3 sequences, 35% to 45% of which appear only once. The sequencing sample was made of blood. These receptor sequences come from a woman aged 18-29 years in good health.

On this clonotype itself: The junction differs from germline at one of its ends, possibly a read error. The chain uses TRBV28 and TRBJ2-5; 8 bases match TRBD1. Looked up from germline, CDR1 is MDHEN and CDR2 is SYDVKM. The CDR3 extends over 14 amino acids. The CDR3: CDSLTTGDQETQYF. CDR3 in DNA: TGTGACAGCCTCACGACAGGGGACCAAGAGACCCAGTACTTC.

The chain is built from TRBV25-1 and TRBJ1-6; 9 positions agree with TRBD1. Germline lookup yields CDR1 MGHDK and CDR2 SYGVNS. The CDR3 is 15 amino acids. The ends lost 3 bases at V and 5 bases at J; junction bases unmatched: 2. This CDR3 is CASSEDRGNNSPLHF. CDR3 coding DNA: TGTGCCAGCAGTGAGGACAGGGGTAATAATTCACCCCTCCACTTT.

This sequence joins TRBV20-1 and TRBJ2-5, with 7 bases fitting TRBD2. V lost 0 bases, J lost 2 bases, and 9 bases stayed unmatched. CDR3 length: 16 residues. Germline CDR1 is DFQATT and CDR2 is SNEGSKA (reference sequence). CDR3 in DNA: TGCAGTGCTAGAGATCGGGGTAGCGGGTCTCAAGAGACCCAGTACTTC. Protein sequence: CSARDRGSGSQETQYF.

This sequence joins TRBV18 and TRBJ1-4, with no clear D. The V gene's germline CDR1 is KGHSH and CDR2 LQKENI. V was shortened by 0 bases and J by 8 bases, with 10 bases between the two germline ends. The CDR3 extends over 14 amino acids. CDR3 protein: CASSPPSIGEKLFF. CDR3 bases: TGTGCCAGCTCACCACCTTCGATAGGGGAAAAACTGTTTTTT. The variable domain in full, with the rest retrieved from reference TRBV18 and TRBJ1-4, is NAGVMQNPRHLVRRRGQEARLRCSPMKGHSHVYWYRQLPEEGLKFMVYLQKENIIDESGMPKERFSAEFPKEGPSILRIQQVVRGDSAAYFCASSPPSIGEKLFFGSGTQLSVL.

The CDR3 loop reads CASSQEGSEYNEQFF. For the CDR3, the DNA is TGTGCCAGCAGCCAAGAAGGTAGCGAGTACAATGAGCAGTTCTTC. This chain uses TRBV3-1 with TRBJ2-1, with D possibly being TRBD2 (5 bases). In germline, CDR1 is LGHDT, CDR2 YNNKEL (reference sequence). The CDR3 loop spans 15 amino acids. V dropped 0 bases and J dropped 4 bases, with 10 bases sitting between them.